The 23 T cell receptor beta chains below all came from one sample that was sequenced in a study of blood T cell repertoires in COVID-19. The repertoire was sequenced with immunoSEQ multiplex PCR; TCRdb's copy has only in-frame clones and lacks some. This table holds more than 60,000 clones, roughly 90% found once. The sequencing input was peripheral blood. The receptors shown here come from a human donor in a cohort sampled during active COVID-19.

The CDR3 is CASSIPSETGVPTDTQYF. For the CDR3, the DNA is TGTGCCAGCAGCATACCGAGCGAGACAGGGGTCCCCACAGATACGCAGTATTTT. The gene calls are TRBV7-8 and TRBJ2-3; 8 bases align to TRBD1. Germline CDR1 SGHVS, CDR2 FQNEAQ. CDR3 length: 18 amino acids. With V trimmed by 5 bases and J by 2 bases, 15 bases remained unmatched.

The chain recombines TRBV5-5 with TRBJ1-5; no definite D call. V was cut by 1 base and J by 6 bases, with 11 bases left in between. CDR3 size: 14 residues. Germline assignment: CDR1 SGHKS and CDR2 YYEKEE (reference sequence). The CDR3 DNA reads as TGTGCCAGCAGCTTGCGGCACGAGGGTCAGCCCCAGCATTTT. As protein: CASSLRHEGQPQHF.

The chain links TRBV7-9 to TRBJ2-7; D is undetermined. Germline CDR1 SEHNR, CDR2 FQNEAQ (reference sequence). Trimming cost V 0 bases and J 4 bases, with 10 bases left between them. The CDR3 consists of 14 residues. In DNA, the CDR3 is TGTGCCAGCAGCTTAGCCATCAGTCATTACGAGCAGTACTTC. Protein: CASSLAISHYEQYF.

The chain carries TRBV9 and TRBJ1-1; TRBD1 matches 9 bases. The V gene end was trimmed by 3 bases and the J gene end by 6 bases; junction bases not matched to a gene: 15. The germline gives CDR1 SGDLS, CDR2 YYNGEE. The CDR3 has 17 amino acids. The CDR3 here is CASSAPTGGYVRSEAFF. The CDR3 coding sequence is TGTGCCAGCAGCGCCCCGACAGGGGGTTATGTAAGATCTGAAGCTTTCTTT.

This rearrangement joins TRBV6-4 to TRBJ2-3; 15 positions match TRBD2. From germline, CDR1 is MRHNA and CDR2 SNTAGT. The CDR3 covers 19 residues. The ends lost 4 bases at V and 5 bases at J; junction bases unmatched: 13. In nucleotides, the CDR3 is TGTGCCAGCAGTGCTCCCGGACTAGCGGGGGGGCCTAAGAAAGATACGCAGTATTTT. Amino acid sequence: CASSAPGLAGGPKKDTQYF.

This clone came up a few times. This sequence joins TRBV27 and TRBJ1-1, with TRBD1 matching over 9 bases. The germline CDR1 and CDR2 sequences are MNHEY and SMNVEV (reference sequence). The V and J ends lost 2 bases and 5 bases, in that order; junction bases with no gene match: 6. The CDR3 spans 15 residues. This CDR3 reads CASSLGGQGETEAFF. The DNA of the CDR3 is TGTGCCAGCAGTTTAGGGGGACAGGGTGAGACTGAAGCTTTCTTT.

J is TRBJ2-3 and V is TRBV29-1; TRBD2 agrees at 8 bases. The V gene end was trimmed by 2 bases and the J gene end by 4 bases; junction bases not matched to a gene: 11. This CDR3 spans 16 amino acids. CDR1 and CDR2 from the germline V gene are SQVTM and ANQGSEA. The CDR3, as DNA: TGCAGCGTTGAACGGCTAGCGGGCGCCGGGGCAGATACGCAGTATTTT. Translating it yields CSVERLAGAGADTQYF.

The chain recombines TRBV9 with TRBJ1-2; 9 bases map to TRBD1. CDR1 SGDLS and CDR2 YYNGEE come from the germline V gene. V lost 0 bases, J lost 4 bases, and 7 bases stayed unmatched. This CDR3 region has 16 residues. This CDR3 is CASSVAQTGGIYGYTF. The CDR3 DNA is TGTGCCAGCAGCGTAGCCCAGACAGGGGGTATCTATGGCTACACCTTC.

This chain uses TRBV21-1 with TRBJ2-7; TRBD1 was called by the table and not checked on the DNA. TRBV21-1 is classified as a pseudogene. This CDR3 is built from 17 residues. DNA of the CDR3: TGTGCCAGCAGCGAAGCGCTTCGACTTGGGACAGACTACGAGCAGTACTTC. Translated: CASSEALRLGTDYEQYF.

The chain links TRBV12-3 or TRBV12-4 to TRBJ1-5; TRBD1 matches at 8 bases. J was trimmed by 7 bases and V by 7 bases; bases with no gene match: 6. This CDR3 contains 13 residues. CDR3 region: CASTQGQGQPQHF. DNA of the CDR3: TGTGCCAGCACCCAAGGACAGGGCCAGCCCCAGCATTTT.

The J gene is TRBJ1-4, the V gene TRBV11-2; 8 nucleotides line up with TRBD1. CDR1 is SGHAT and CDR2 is FQNNGV in the germline V gene. CDR3 length: 14 residues. Trimming took 3 bases from V and 7 from J; bases not matched to a gene: 4. The DNA for the CDR3 is TGTGCCAGCAGCTTGGACAGGGAATCTGAAAAACTGTTTTTT. Translated, it gives CASSLDRESEKLFF.

This clone counts as medium-sized. The J gene is TRBJ2-6, the V gene TRBV15; weak D call: TRBD1 (8 bases). The CDR3 totals 16 residues. Germline CDR1 and CDR2: LNHNV and YYDKDF (reference sequence). V lost 5 bases to trimming and J lost 2 bases, with 13 bases between them. The CDR3 sequence is CATSPQGGTGANVLTF. The CDR3 DNA sequence: TGTGCCACCAGCCCACAGGGGGGGACTGGGGCCAACGTCCTGACTTTC. Based on the CDR3 plus reference TRBV15 and TRBJ2-6, the full variable domain is DAMVIQNPRYQVTQFGKPVTLSCSQTLNHNVMYWYQQKSSQAPKLLFHYYDKDFNNEADTPDNFQSRRPNTSFCFLDIRSPGLGDTAMYLCATSPQGGTGANVLTFGAGSRLTVL.

The chain employs TRBV9 and TRBJ2-1, with 10 bases identical to TRBD1. The length of the CDR3 is 17 residues. V was pared by 2 bases and J by 1 base, with 6 bases of the junction left unmatched. Germline CDR1 reads SGDLS; CDR2 reads YYNGEE. CDR3 residues: CASSVPEGQGSYNEQFF. CDR3 bases: TGTGCCAGCAGCGTCCCCGAGGGACAGGGGTCCTACAATGAGCAGTTCTTC.

The chain joins TRBV5-1 to TRBJ1-1, with 8 bases that match TRBD1. Germline loops: CDR1 SGHRS, CDR2 YFSETQ. The CDR3 extends over 12 amino acids. Germline trimming cut 5 bases from V and 7 bases from J; bases unmatched to any gene: 4. This CDR3 is CASSQDRVEAFF. The CDR3 region has the DNA TGCGCCAGCAGTCAGGACAGGGTTGAAGCTTTCTTT.

The chain combines TRBV5-1 with TRBJ2-3, with 7 bases that match TRBD1. After removal of 4 bases from V and 0 bases from J, the junction contained 20 bases not matched to a gene. CDR3 length: 20 amino acids. CDR1 and CDR2 (germline): SGHRS, YFSETQ. CDR3 protein: CASSPERRRGRGSSTDTQYF. In nucleotides, the CDR3 is TGCGCCAGCAGCCCGGAGCGACGAAGGGGGCGCGGGTCTAGCACAGATACGCAGTATTTT.

The CDR3 spells CAWSGEGGREAFF. DNA of the CDR3: TGTGCCTGGAGCGGTGAAGGGGGACGTGAAGCTTTCTTT. The chain links TRBV30 to TRBJ1-1, with D possibly being TRBD1 (6 bases). The V and J ends lost 3 bases and 7 bases respectively, with 15 bases between them. The length of the CDR3 is 13 residues. Germline lookup yields CDR1 GTSNPN and CDR2 SVGIG (reference sequence).

The chain joins TRBV10-3 to TRBJ1-3, with 7 bases identical to TRBD1. CDR1 and CDR2 from the germline V gene are ENHRY and SYGVKD. CDR3 length: 16 residues. J lost 2 bases, V lost 3 bases, and 7 bases had no gene match. CDR3 region: CAISERQGGTGNTIYF. The CDR3, as DNA: TGTGCCATCAGTGAAAGGCAGGGGGGTACTGGAAACACCATATATTTT.

The rearrangement joins TRBV3-1 (or the pseudogene TRBV3-2) to TRBJ2-7; the D gene is possibly TRBD1 (6 bases). V lost 0 bases to trimming and J lost 0 bases, with 15 bases between them. The CDR3 sequence is 17 residues long. Per the germline V gene, CDR1 is LGHDT and CDR2 is YNNKEL (reference sequence). CDR3 coding DNA: TGTGCCAGCAGCCAAGAGGAAAGACAGGTTCGCTCCTACGAGCAGTACTTC. It codes for CASSQEERQVRSYEQYF.

The chain employs TRBV6-5 and TRBJ1-6, with no clear D. The germline V and J ends were trimmed by 6 bases and 6 bases, with 15 bases remaining between them. The germline V gene has CDR1 MNHEY and CDR2 SVGAGI. The CDR3 has 15 residues. The CDR3 DNA reads TGTGCCAGCAGAGAGGATCATCTGGGTAATTCACCCCTCCACTTT. This encodes CASREDHLGNSPLHF.

The chain carries TRBV5-1 and TRBJ2-7, with 11 bases lining up with TRBD2. Germline trimming cut 5 bases from V and 2 bases from J; bases unmatched to any gene: 6. Germline loops: CDR1 SGHRS, CDR2 YFSETQ. The CDR3 extends over 15 amino acids. The CDR3 nucleotides read TGCGCCAGCAGGCAACTAGCGGGGGCGGCCTACGAGCAGTACTTC. It specifies CASRQLAGAAYEQYF.

V and J are TRBV9 and TRBJ2-3, with 16 positions matching TRBD2. The germline CDR1 and CDR2 sequences are SGDLS and YYNGEE. V lost 4 bases, J lost 5 bases, and 7 bases stayed unmatched. The CDR3 covers 17 residues. CDR3 residues: CASSKGLAGGILDTQYF. CDR3 in DNA: TGTGCCAGCAGCAAGGGACTAGCGGGGGGGATTTTAGATACGCAGTATTTT.

V is TRBV11-2 and J is TRBJ2-7, with no clear D. The V end lost 3 bases, the J end lost 2 bases, and 5 bases lay between the germline ends. Per the germline V gene, CDR1 is SGHAT and CDR2 is FQNNGV. The CDR3 covers 12 residues. The chain's CDR3 is CASSLGTYEQYF. In DNA form, the CDR3 reads TGTGCCAGCAGCTTGGGCACCTACGAGCAGTACTTC.

The chain is built from TRBV9 and TRBJ2-7; 8 nucleotides align to TRBD1. V shed 4 bases and J 6 bases; nucleotides not matched to a gene: 15. Germline V gene sequence: CDR1 SGDLS, CDR2 YYNGEE. This CDR3 is 16 amino acids long. The CDR3 is CASSPLPGQAFGEQYF. In DNA, the CDR3 is TGTGCCAGCAGCCCCCTACCGGGACAGGCCTTTGGCGAGCAGTACTTC.